Listed below are T cell receptor beta chains from one sample, sequenced in a study of cytotoxic CD8 clonotypes in ibrutinib-treated CLL. The data were produced by immunoSEQ multiplex PCR, yet TCRdb's version contains in-frame clones alone and is incomplete. The data show about 140,000 clones, with approximately 89% seen just once and roughly 10% held by the top ten. Sequenced material: PBMCs, taken after 12 months of ibrutinib treatment. Every receptor here comes from a human donor with chronic lymphocytic leukemia. Each CDR3 is given with its conserved first and last residue. Each record gives: D gene, V gene, clone size, J gene, CDR3 protein, CDR3 DNA. D genes are given only for firm matches. Clone size, where shown, is once, few, many, or a class for clones that have expanded.

.	TRBV5-1	once	TRBJ1-3	CASSLRDGGGNTIYF	TGCGCCAGCAGCTTGAGGGACGGAGGAGGAAACACCATATATTTT
TRBD1	TRBV9	.	TRBJ1-1	CASSVFGTGDTEAFF	TGTGCCAGCAGCGTCTTCGGGACAGGGGACACTGAAGCTTTCTTT
.	TRBV9	once	TRBJ2-6	CASSGGVSGANVLTF	TGTGCCAGCAGCGGAGGGGTGTCTGGGGCCAACGTCCTGACTTTC
.	TRBV28	.	TRBJ2-7	CASSLGLTYEQYF	TGTGCCAGCAGTTTGGGACTGACTTACGAGCAGTACTTC
.	TRBV6-5	.	TRBJ2-7	CASSYSGRAHEQYF	TGTGCCAGCAGTTACTCTGGCAGGGCCCACGAGCAGTACTTC
TRBD2	TRBV4-2	few	TRBJ2-1	CASSQVSSGTDEQFF	TGTGCCAGCAGCCAAGTTTCTAGCGGGACGGATGAGCAGTTCTTC
TRBD1	TRBV6-5	.	TRBJ1-1	CASSYSREGANTEAFF	TGTGCCAGCAGTTACTCGAGGGAGGGGGCAAACACTGAAGCTTTCTTT
.	TRBV15	.	TRBJ2-5	CATSRDLREQETQYF	TGTGCCACCAGCAGAGATCTTAGAGAGCAAGAGACCCAGTACTTC
TRBD2	TRBV19	once	TRBJ2-1	CATQDLAASSYNEQFF	TGTGCCACCCAAGACCTAGCGGCTAGCTCCTACAATGAGCAGTTCTTC
.	TRBV2	.	TRBJ2-7	CASSATGAGILYEQYF	TGTGCCAGCAGTGCAACTGGGGCGGGAATACTCTACGAGCAGTACTTC
TRBD1	TRBV13	.	TRBJ1-4	CASSKRDRGEKLFF	TGTGCCAGCAGCAAAAGGGACAGGGGTGAAAAACTGTTTTTT
.	TRBV19	.	TRBJ1-5	CASSGTSDQPQHF	TGTGCCAGTAGTGGGACAAGCGATCAGCCCCAGCATTTT
TRBD1	TRBV6-5	.	TRBJ2-1	CASSYLRRTGHEQFF	TGTGCCAGCAGTTACCTCCGAAGGACAGGGCATGAGCAGTTCTTC
TRBD2	TRBV2	once	TRBJ2-3	CASSEAGGERYF	TGTGCCAGCAGTGAAGCTGGGGGGGAACGGTATTTT
.	TRBV9	once	TRBJ1-1	CASSVSGVNTEAFF	TGTGCCAGCAGCGTAAGTGGGGTGAACACTGAAGCTTTCTTT
TRBD2	TRBV28	.	TRBJ2-3	CASRRKRDLPDTQYF	TGTGCCAGCAGGAGGAAGCGGGACCTGCCAGATACGCAGTATTTT
.	TRBV4-1	.	TRBJ2-1	CASSPDIFNEQFF	TGCGCCAGCAGCCCCGACATTTTCAATGAGCAGTTCTTC
.	TRBV10-3	.	TRBJ1-1	CAISEVPQGNTEAFF	TGTGCCATCAGTGAAGTTCCCCAGGGGAACACTGAAGCTTTCTTT
TRBD1	TRBV5-4	.	TRBJ2-5	CASSLPTGIETQYF	TGTGCCAGCAGCTTGCCGACAGGGATAGAGACCCAGTACTTC
TRBD1	TRBV4-2	once	TRBJ2-3	CASSSRTGLGPDTQYF	TGTGCCAGCAGCTCGCGGACAGGGTTGGGCCCAGATACGCAGTATTTT
.	TRBV7-3	once	TRBJ2-2	CASSLGTSGGELFF	TGTGCCAGCAGCTTAGGGACTTCGGGCGGGGAGCTGTTTTTT
.	TRBV9	few	TRBJ2-7	CASSVENRVDHEQYF	TGTGCCAGCAGCGTAGAGAACAGGGTCGACCACGAGCAGTACTTC
TRBD1	TRBV19	.	TRBJ2-1	CASSIGLRDRRHNEQFF	TGTGCCAGTAGTATCGGCCTCCGGGACAGGCGACACAATGAGCAGTTCTTC
.	TRBV7-2	.	TRBJ2-7	CASSLRTEFSYEQYF	TGTGCCAGCAGCTTAAGGACAGAATTCTCCTACGAGCAGTACTTC
.	TRBV5-1	.	TRBJ2-2	CASSLYLLWLWVFGELFF	TGCGCCAGCAGCTTGTATTTGTTATGGCTGTGGGTGTTCGGGGAGCTGTTTTTT
.	TRBV5-1	.	TRBJ1-4	CASSMQGTEKLFF	TGCGCCAGCAGCATGCAGGGGACCGAAAAACTGTTTTTT
TRBD1	TRBV4-3	.	TRBJ2-5	CASSQDRGETQYF	TGCGCCAGCAGCCAGGACAGGGGAGAGACCCAGTACTTC
.	TRBV21-1	.	TRBJ1-5	CASSKDRGGRFSNQPQHF	TGTGCCAGCAGCAAAGATAGGGGCGGACGTTTTAGCAATCAGCCCCAGCATTTT
.	TRBV7-2	.	TRBJ2-7	CASSLYGSSYEQYF	TGTGCCAGCAGCTTATACGGGAGCTCCTACGAGCAGTACTTC
.	TRBV18	.	TRBJ1-4	CASSPGTGEKLFF	TGTGCCAGCTCACCAGGGACTGGCGAAAAACTGTTTTTT
.	TRBV27	.	TRBJ1-4	CASRLREKLFF	TGTGCCAGCAGATTACGGGAAAAACTGTTTTTT
.	TRBV30	.	TRBJ1-4	CAGNERAVATNEKLFF	TGTGCCGGGAACGAGCGTGCGGTAGCAACTAATGAAAAACTGTTTTTT
TRBD2	TRBV2	.	TRBJ2-3	CASRGLEADTQYF	TGTGCCAGCAGAGGACTAGAAGCAGATACGCAGTATTTT
.	TRBV6-5	.	TRBJ2-5	CASRQTQKETQYF	TGTGCCAGCAGACAAACTCAGAAGGAGACCCAGTACTTC
.	TRBV6-1	.	TRBJ1-1	CASTRGLLNTEAFF	TGTGCCAGCACCCGTGGCTTATTGAACACTGAAGCTTTCTTT
.	TRBV19	.	TRBJ1-5	CASSIAGKASSWGNQPQHF	TGTGCCAGTAGTATAGCTGGGAAGGCCTCATCCTGGGGCAATCAGCCCCAGCATTTT
.	TRBV19	.	TRBJ1-5	CASSIRTENQPQHF	TGTGCCAGTAGTATCCGGACAGAAAATCAGCCCCAGCATTTT
.	TRBV27	.	TRBJ1-1	CASSQKHRAEAFF	TGTGCCAGCAGTCAAAAACACAGGGCTGAAGCTTTCTTT
.	TRBV6-4	.	TRBJ1-1	CASSKGHEGETTEAFF	TGTGCCAGCAGTAAGGGTCATGAGGGGGAGACCACTGAAGCTTTCTTT
.	TRBV6-6	.	TRBJ2-5	CASRGGFKTQYF	TGTGCCAGCAGAGGAGGGTTTAAGACCCAGTACTTC
.	TRBV4-2	.	TRBJ2-7	CASSVDFTRDAEQYF	TGTGCCAGCAGCGTAGATTTCACCCGGGACGCCGAGCAGTACTTC
TRBD1	TRBV27	.	TRBJ2-3	CASMPRQGATDTQYF	TGTGCCAGCATGCCTCGACAGGGGGCTACAGATACGCAGTATTTT
TRBD2	TRBV7-2	.	TRBJ2-7	CASSLRRTQPGGSYEQYF	TGTGCCAGCAGCTTAAGGCGGACCCAACCGGGGGGGTCCTACGAGCAGTACTTC
.	TRBV6-5	.	TRBJ1-5	CASREGIPGNQPQHF	TGTGCCAGCAGGGAGGGCATACCGGGTAATCAGCCCCAGCATTTT
TRBD2	TRBV13	.	TRBJ2-1	CASSSAGTSGVPSYNEQFF	TGTGCCAGCAGCTCGGCCGGGACTAGCGGGGTTCCCTCCTACAATGAGCAGTTCTTC
TRBD2	TRBV10-3	.	TRBJ2-1	CAISESRASGNNEQFF	TGTGCCATCAGTGAGTCGAGGGCTAGCGGGAATAATGAGCAGTTCTTC
.	TRBV28	.	TRBJ2-7	CASTPGGASYEQYF	TGTGCCAGCACCCCTGGGGGGGCCTCCTACGAGCAGTACTTC
.	TRBV5-6	.	TRBJ2-3	CASSLGLNQDTQYF	TGTGCCAGCAGCTTGGGACTGAATCAAGATACGCAGTATTTT
.	TRBV15	.	TRBJ1-1	CATSSPDGATEAFF	TGTGCCACCAGCAGCCCCGACGGAGCGACTGAAGCTTTCTTT
.	TRBV6-6	.	TRBJ1-4	CASSYTTGRGEKLFF	TGTGCCAGCAGTTACACCACAGGGAGGGGTGAAAAACTGTTTTTT
.	TRBV7-9	.	TRBJ2-2	CATRIGGELFF	TGTGCCACCAGAATAGGCGGGGAGCTGTTTTTT
.	TRBV9	.	TRBJ2-3	CASSAGFTDTQYF	TGTGCCAGCAGCGCAGGCTTCACAGATACGCAGTATTTT
.	TRBV20-1	.	TRBJ2-7	CSATQDKGQYF	TGCAGTGCTACTCAAGATAAGGGGCAGTACTTC
.	TRBV7-2	.	TRBJ2-7	CASSFGSYEQYF	TGTGCCAGCAGCTTCGGGAGTTACGAGCAGTACTTC
TRBD2	TRBV19	.	TRBJ2-7	CASSIVASGSYEQYF	TGTGCCAGTAGTATTGTAGCTAGCGGGAGCTACGAGCAGTACTTC
TRBD1	TRBV7-9	.	TRBJ2-1	CASSPWTGGNEQFF	TGTGCCAGCAGCCCGTGGACAGGGGGCAATGAGCAGTTCTTC
.	TRBV2	.	TRBJ2-3	CASSEFLESTQYF	TGTGCCAGCAGTGAATTTCTAGAATCTACGCAGTATTTT